This T cell receptor beta chain was found in a study of PD-1 blockade in classical Hodgkin lymphoma. Findings and caveats of the study: According to reports, newly diagnosed patients had lower baseline TCR diversity than healthy donors, and relapsed/refractory patients had lower baseline TCR diversity still. The study found complete responders had baseline diversity similar to newly diagnosed patients. When nivolumab was started under 1 year after ASCT, patients were excluded.

Profiling relied on immunoSEQ multiplex PCR, and the TCRdb table lists in-frame clones only, not all of them. The data show tens of thousands of clones, approximately 78% seen once. Germline V CDR1 and CDR2: MGHRA, YSYEKL. V lost 8 bases and J lost 4, with 17 bases in between. The CDR3 contains 14 residues. The table lists this clone with a few counts. Its antigen is not identified. Time point of the sample: cycle 4 day 1 (C4D1), after less than 7 weeks of nivolumab. The patients all showed relapse after autologous stem cell transplantation, while their brentuximab vedotin exposure varied. The sequence came from a human donor with classical Hodgkin lymphoma. The rearrangement uses TRBV4-1 and TRBJ1-1, with D possibly matching TRBD1 (6 bases). The source material was peripheral blood mononuclear cells (PBMCs), sampled before the fourth cycle of nivolumab. CDR3 coding DNA: TGCGCCAGCCAATGGACAGATGTTGGCACTGAAGCTTTCTTT. Protein: CASQWTDVGTEAFF.